Sequencing of this T cell receptor (beta chain) was carried out in a study of T cells in Graves' hyperthyroidism and ophthalmopathy (dated by TCRdb to between 2018 and 2021). Describing the broader study: TCR V-J signatures able to tell the groups apart were searched for in a discovery cohort of 95 or so patients, of whom around 43 had Graves' ophthalmopathy and about 60 had stable Graves' hyperthyroidism. Prospective prediction of ophthalmopathy was tested in an independent validation cohort consisting of fewer than 20 hyperthyroidism patients and around 16 patients who later progressed to ophthalmopathy. The 100 or so discovery patients were divided at random into training and test sets in a 7:3 ratio. In roughly six Graves' hyperthyroidism patients, the study also compared T-cell repertoires from thyroid tissue with T-cell repertoires from blood. Following sampling, methimazole starting at 30 mg daily was given to hyperthyroidism patients, and high-dose intravenous methylprednisolone was given to ophthalmopathy patients. The paper reports TCR Vbeta CDR3 sequencing of approximately 140 peripheral blood samples: around 41 ophthalmopathy, roughly 74 hyperthyroidism and about 17 progressor patients. The paper's findings and limits, for the study overall: No statistical method was used to fix the sample size in advance, and group allocation was not hidden from the investigators. In validation, the model predicted progression to ophthalmopathy a median of roughly six months before onset, with 70% to 71% sensitivity and about 75% specificity. Blood samples also contained most of the expanded thyroid clonotypes (frequency above 0.001), which suggests that blood repertoires may reflect thyroid immune responses. Ophthalmopathy was separated from stable hyperthyroidism by a 13 V-J signature model, with approximately 90% sensitivity and roughly 81% specificity obtained in cross-validation and 80%/75% obtained in testing.

Stable Graves' hyperthyroidism was defined as the absence of progression to ophthalmopathy over 18 months of follow-up. Hyperthyroidism patients were aged 18 to 65 years and newly diagnosed, with disease duration of less than 2 months. Patients with uncontrolled infections, other autoimmune diseases, pregnancy or lactation were excluded. Clinical symptoms, serum thyroxine and TRAb, thyroid ultrasound, and orbital computed tomography formed the basis for the diagnoses. Total RNA was extracted with Trizol reagent, and quality was checked on an Agilent 2100 Bioanalyzer. The TCR beta CDR3 regions were amplified from the RNA transcripts. A first-round RT-PCR of the TCR CDR3 used the HTBI primer set with the Qiagen OneStep RT-PCR kit. A second multiplex PCR round built the libraries, followed by size selection and purification. Libraries were sequenced paired-end with 100 bp reads on an Illumina HiSeq2000. The paper's processing steps were these. SOAPnuke was used to process the raw data, removing reads that contained adapters or uncalled bases, had a mean Phred below 15, or lacked an exact match to the constant primer or identifier. High-quality paired reads were merged with COPE v1.2.5, and unique nucleotide sequences were defined as clonotypes. MiTCR v1.1 was used to align clonotypes to the IMGT TRBV, TRBD and TRBJ reference segments. Only V-J combinations with frequency above 0.0001, covering about 99% of repertoires, were analysed. A TCS score was defined as the ratio between F50 (clonal expansion) and ExV (chaos), using BLOSUM62-based TCRdist between CDR3 peptides within each V-J. Welch's t-statistics and random forest reduced around 510 V-J features to 10 to 15, which were used in a naive Bayes classifier (R e1071). Thyroid-blood repertoire similarity was quantified with the Morisita-Horn index. Using fastp trimming at Q25 and MiXCR clonotype assembly, TCRdb reanalyzed the public sequencing data and kept in-frame beta chains. Every entry covers one CDR3 protein and lists the most common genes and DNA from its rows. TCRdb, not the authors, supplied the V and J calls. This sample gives tens of thousands of distinct CDR3 sequences in total; about 53% of them show up just once. About 34% of the sample is taken by the ten largest.

A word on this clonotype: Its antigen remains undetermined. The sample holds no much larger clone one base away, and base qualities are not on file.

Trimming takes 6 bases from V and 9 bases from J, and the germline ends sit 18 bases apart. The CDR3 covers 15 residues, taking in both the cysteine and the phenylalanine. The kept DNA is CDR3 alone, 45 bases in frame from the first base. From a lookup of the germline V gene, CDR1 and CDR2 are MGHDK and SYGVNS. The sample taken for sequencing was peripheral blood or thyroid tissue (not recorded which). The rearrangement joined TRBV25-1 to TRBJ1-6, with no confident D gene call. This receptor was taken from a man younger than 35 with Graves' hyperthyroidism. The CDR3: CASRGWDVEGSPLHF. The nucleotide sequence is TGTGCCAGCAGGGGCTGGGATGTTGAGGGTTCACCCCTCCACTTT.